A single T cell receptor beta chain is shown here with its context. Its specificity is not known. Produced via immunoSEQ multiplex PCR; TCRdb's table is partial and in-frame only. Among about 25,000 clones listed, approximately 73% were seen once. The sample comes from a study of somatic mutations in cytotoxic T cells in rheumatoid arthritis. Study at large: A subset of V beta antibody-stained T-cell populations was isolated by flow sorting, reaching nearly 100% purity, and this subset included V beta1+ cells that went on to TCRB sequencing. Whole-study results and caveats: A significant difference in CD8+ T-cell clonality was not found between rheumatoid arthritis patients and age-matched healthy controls. A single CD8+ clone exceeded 20% of CD8+ cells in about an eighth of the roughly 65 patients.

The sample consisted of CD8+ T cells sorted from blood. This sequence originates from a woman younger than 35 in good health.

The CDR3 reads CASSQAGTSRQETQYF. Written as DNA, the CDR3 is TGCGCCAGCAGCCAGGCCGGGACTAGCCGCCAAGAGACCCAGTACTTC. V usage is TRBV4-1 and J usage is TRBJ2-5, with 9 bases aligning to TRBD2. The CDR3 is 16 amino acids. CDR1 is MGHRA, CDR2 YSYEKL, per germline. J was trimmed by 1 base and V by 3 bases; bases with no gene match: 6.